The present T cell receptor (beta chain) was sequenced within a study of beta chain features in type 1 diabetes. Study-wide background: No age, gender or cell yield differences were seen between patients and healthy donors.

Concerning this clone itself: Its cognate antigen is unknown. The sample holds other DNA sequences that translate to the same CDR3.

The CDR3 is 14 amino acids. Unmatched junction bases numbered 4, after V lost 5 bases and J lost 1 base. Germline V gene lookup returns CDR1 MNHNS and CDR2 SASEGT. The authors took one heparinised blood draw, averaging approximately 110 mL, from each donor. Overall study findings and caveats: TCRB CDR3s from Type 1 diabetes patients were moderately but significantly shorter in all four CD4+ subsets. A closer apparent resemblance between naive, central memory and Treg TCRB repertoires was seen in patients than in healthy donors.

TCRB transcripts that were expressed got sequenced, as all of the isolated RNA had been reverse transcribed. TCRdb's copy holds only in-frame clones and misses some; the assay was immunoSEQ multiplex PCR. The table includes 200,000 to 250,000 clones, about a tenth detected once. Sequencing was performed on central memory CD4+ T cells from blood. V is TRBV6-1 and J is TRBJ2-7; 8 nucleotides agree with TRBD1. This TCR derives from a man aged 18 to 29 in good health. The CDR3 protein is CASSRQGKSYEQYF. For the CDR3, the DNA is TGTGCCAGCAGTCGACAGGGGAAGTCCTACGAGCAGTACTTC.